Given below is one TCR beta chain in context. Its target is unknown. This CDR3 region has 10 residues. Per the germline V gene, CDR1 is MNHEY and CDR2 is SVGAGI. The V end was cut by 6 bases, the J end by 10 bases, with 9 bases between. This record comes from a study of OX40 agonist ivuxolimab in advanced cancers. The wider study: The study gave patients intravenous ivuxolimab at 0.01 to 10 mg/kg every 2 weeks. Patients achieving partial responses numbered three: one hepatocellular carcinoma case and two cutaneous melanoma cases.

The method was immunoSEQ multiplex PCR; TCRdb's version includes in-frame clones alone and lacks a portion of them. The sample lists about 85,000 clones; 70% to 90% were seen once. Findings and caveats of the study: Antigen targets of the expanded peripheral T cells went undetermined. In general, CD8+ T cells held more expanded clones than CD4+ did, on average.

Source: CD4+ or CD8+ T cells sorted from blood, taken in a trial of the OX40 agonist ivuxolimab. This chain uses TRBV6-5 with TRBJ1-2; D is uncertain. The sequence came from an adult with an advanced solid tumor such as melanoma, head and neck, liver or kidney cancer. CDR3 DNA sequence: TGTGCCAGCAGACGCCACGACTACACCTTC. Translated: CASRRHDYTF.